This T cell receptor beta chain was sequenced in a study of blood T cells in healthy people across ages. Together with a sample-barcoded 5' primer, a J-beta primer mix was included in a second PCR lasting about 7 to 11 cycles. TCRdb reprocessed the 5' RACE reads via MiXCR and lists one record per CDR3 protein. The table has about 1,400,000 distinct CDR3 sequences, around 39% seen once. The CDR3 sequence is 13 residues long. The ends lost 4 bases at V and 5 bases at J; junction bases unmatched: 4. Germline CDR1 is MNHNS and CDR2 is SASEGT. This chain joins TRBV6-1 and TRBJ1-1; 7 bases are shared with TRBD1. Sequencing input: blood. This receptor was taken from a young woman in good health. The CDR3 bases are TGTGCCAGCAGTGGGGCAGGGGGTACTGAAGCTTTCTTT. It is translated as CASSGAGGTEAFF.